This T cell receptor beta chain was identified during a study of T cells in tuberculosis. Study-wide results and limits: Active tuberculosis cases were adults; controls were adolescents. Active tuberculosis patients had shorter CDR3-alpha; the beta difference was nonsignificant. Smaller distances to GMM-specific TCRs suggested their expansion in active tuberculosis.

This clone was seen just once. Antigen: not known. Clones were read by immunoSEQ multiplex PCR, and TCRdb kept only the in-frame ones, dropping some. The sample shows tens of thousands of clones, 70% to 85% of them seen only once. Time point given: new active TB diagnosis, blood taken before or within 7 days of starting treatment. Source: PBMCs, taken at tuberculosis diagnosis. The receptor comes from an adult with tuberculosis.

In DNA form, the CDR3 reads TGTGCCAGTCGGGGCCCGGGAGGGATTTCCTACAATGAGCAGTTCTTC. This sequence encodes CASRGPGGISYNEQFF. The chain links TRBV2 to TRBJ2-1, with 8 bases identical to TRBD2. The junction had 11 bases not matched to a gene; V was cut back by 9 bases and J by 1 base. CDR3 length equals 16 residues. Germline V CDR1 and CDR2: SNHLY, FYNNEI.